These 31 T cell receptor beta chains were all obtained from the same sample, sequenced in a study of post-analysis software for immune sequencing data. General study findings and limits: In patients, about 5 TRBV segments were more frequent than in controls, with TRBV5-6, TRBV5-1 and TRBV20-1 among them.

Incorporated into the TCR beta cDNA libraries were unique molecular identifiers, which served to reduce PCR and sequencing biases. TCRdb re-called the PCR reads with MiXCR, one entry per CDR3 protein. The data hold 820,000 or so distinct CDR3 sequences, with roughly 58% observed a single time. Antigen specificity for these receptors is unknown. The material sequenced was blood. Receptors originate from a girl aged 10-17 years with multiple sclerosis.

The gene calls are TRBV5-5 and TRBJ2-3; TRBD2 might be the D (6 bases). This CDR3 contains 15 residues. Germline assignment: CDR1 SGHKS and CDR2 YYEKEE (reference sequence). The germline V and J ends were trimmed by 3 bases and 1 base, with 12 bases remaining between them. As DNA, the CDR3 is TGTGCCAGCAGCTCGGGACTTTACCGCACAGATACGCAGTATTTT. It translates to CASSSGLYRTDTQYF.

The V call is TRBV29-1, the J call TRBJ2-5; 7 bases are a match to TRBD2. CDR1 SQVTM and CDR2 ANQGSEA come from the germline V gene. V lost 1 base and J lost 6; bases outside the gene matches: 11. This CDR3 is built from 15 residues. The CDR3, as DNA: TGCAGCGTTGAAGGCGCCCCGGGACTAAGAAAGACCCAGTACTTC. Translated: CSVEGAPGLRKTQYF.

A few counts support this clonotype. V and J are TRBV20-1 and TRBJ2-1, with TRBD2 matching over 12 bases. Trimming cost V 0 bases and J 12 bases; bases outside gene matches: 12. The CDR3 contains 16 residues. Germline V gene sequence: CDR1 DFQATT, CDR2 SNEGSKA (reference sequence). The DNA for the CDR3 is TGCAGTGCTAGAGAAAGAGTCCCTCTAGCGGGGGGGCTGCAGTTCTTC. Protein product: CSARERVPLAGGLQFF.

The chain couples TRBV7-6 to TRBJ2-5, with D possibly TRBD2 on 5 matching bases. Germline CDR1 is SGHVS and CDR2 is FNYEAQ. Trimming took off 0 bases at V and 5 bases at J, with 13 bases between the two ends. The CDR3 covers 15 residues. CDR3 region: CASSLAPRAVETQYF. The CDR3 region has the DNA TGTGCCAGCAGCTTAGCCCCCCGAGCGGTGGAGACCCAGTACTTC.

The genes are TRBV30 and TRBJ1-2; 7 nucleotides match TRBD1. The CDR3 length is 16 residues. The junction had 10 bases not matched to a gene; V was cut back by 3 bases and J by 0 bases. Germline assignment: CDR1 GTSNPN and CDR2 SVGIG (reference sequence). In nucleotides, the CDR3 is TGTGCCTGGAGCTTGGTCGGACAGGCCGCTAACTATGGCTACACCTTC. It codes for CAWSLVGQAANYGYTF.

This clonotype was counted a few times. The rearrangement joins TRBV5-1 to TRBJ2-7; D possibly matches TRBD1 or TRBD2 (7 bases each). In germline, CDR1 is SGHRS, CDR2 YFSETQ. V dropped 4 bases and J dropped 4 bases, with 18 bases sitting between them. The CDR3 extends over 15 amino acids. This CDR3 reads CASSQGGTATYEQYF. The CDR3 coding sequence is TGCGCCAGCAGCCAGGGGGGGACGGCCACTTACGAGCAGTACTTC.

This clonotype has a handful of counts. The chain combines TRBV7-9 with TRBJ2-7; TRBD2 aligns across 8 bases. Unmatched junction bases numbered 6, after V lost 5 bases and J lost 3 bases. The germline gives CDR1 SEHNR, CDR2 FQNEAQ (reference sequence). The length of the CDR3 is 14 residues. CDR3 sequence: CASSQAGRDYEQYF. The CDR3 DNA follows: TGTGCCAGCAGCCAGGCCGGGAGGGACTACGAGCAGTACTTC. Looking up the rest from reference TRBV7-9 and TRBJ2-7 gives the full variable domain: DTGVSQNPRHKITKRGQNVTFRCDPISEHNRLYWYRQTLGQGPEFLTYFQNEAQLEKSRLLSDRFSAERPKGSFSTLEIQRTEQGDSAMYLCASSQAGRDYEQYFGPGTRLTVT.

V gene TRBV10-1 combines with J gene TRBJ1-4; 9 bases agree with TRBD1. Losses at the gene ends were 0 bases for V and 13 bases for J; bases not matched to a gene: 3. CDR1 WNHNN and CDR2 SYGVQD come from the germline V gene (reference sequence). The length of the CDR3 is 13 residues. The CDR3 DNA sequence: TGCGCCAGCAGTGAGTCCGGACAGGGGCTACTGTTTTTT. It yields the protein CASSESGQGLLFF.

This clonotype was seen only once. No conserved phenylalanine or tryptophan is present at the end of the CDR3, so a read error is the likely explanation. This chain joins TRBV20-1 and TRBJ1-1; D possibly corresponds to TRBD1 (5 bases). Germline V gene lookup returns CDR1 DFQATT and CDR2 SNEGSKA (reference sequence). The CDR3 covers 13 residues. Written as DNA, the CDR3 is TGCAGCCCCCACGGAGGGGTGAACACTGAAGCTTTCCTT. Translated, it gives CSPHGGVNTEAFL.

J is TRBJ1-2 and V is TRBV9; 7 bases are a match to TRBD1. Germline CDR1 and CDR2: SGDLS and YYNGEE. The CDR3 has 15 residues. Germline trimming cut 3 bases from V and 4 bases from J; bases unmatched to any gene: 9. The CDR3 DNA reads TGTGCCAGCAGCGGCCTTGAGCAGGGGGGCTATGGCTACACCTTC. Its protein is CASSGLEQGGYGYTF.

The J gene is TRBJ2-5, the V gene TRBV20-1; TRBD2 matches at 8 bases. The tail of the sequence fits TRBJ2-7 better, so the J call may be wrong. The CDR3 contains 19 residues. CDR1 is DFQATT, CDR2 SNEGSKA, per germline (reference sequence). The CDR3 sequence: CSARVSRSTSGSYRHEQYF. CDR3 nucleotide sequence: TGCAGTGCTAGGGTCTCCCGCTCGACGAGCGGGAGTTACAGACACGAGCAGTACTTC.

The V gene is TRBV20-1, the J gene TRBJ2-5; a possible D gene is TRBD2 (5 bases). The germline V and J ends were trimmed by 0 bases and 7 bases, with 15 bases remaining between them. The CDR3 is made up of 14 amino acids. The V gene's germline CDR1 is DFQATT and CDR2 SNEGSKA (reference sequence). CDR3 loop: CSARDPTGSWTQYF. CDR3 nucleotides: TGCAGTGCTAGAGATCCCACGGGATCTTGGACCCAGTACTTC.

The chain carries TRBV29-1 and TRBJ2-3; no clear D gene. The CDR3 is made up of 11 amino acids. The germline V gene has CDR1 SQVTM and CDR2 ANQGSEA. Trimming removed 4 bases from V and 3 bases from J, with 5 bases in between. CDR3 in DNA: TGCAGCGTTGTTGAAACAGATACGCAGTATTTT. Amino acid sequence: CSVVETDTQYF.

The V gene is TRBV7-8, the J gene TRBJ1-2; 11 bases align to TRBD1. The ends lost 5 bases at V and 6 bases at J; junction bases unmatched: 11. The CDR3 loop spans 16 amino acids. Looked up from germline, CDR1 is SGHVS and CDR2 is FQNEAQ. For the CDR3, the DNA is TGTGCCAGCAGCCAGAGCTCCGGGACAGGGGGAAATGGCTACACCTTC. Its translation is CASSQSSGTGGNGYTF.

A few counts support this clonotype. The chain combines TRBV9 with TRBJ2-7, with D possibly TRBD1 on 5 matching bases. V was pared by 0 bases and J by 2 bases, with 15 bases between. The CDR3 runs to 16 residues. Germline V gene data show CDR1 as SGDLS and CDR2 as YYNGEE. The DNA for the CDR3 is TGTGCCAGCAGCGTAGAAGGCGGTACAGGTCCCTACGAGCAGTACTTC. Its translation: CASSVEGGTGPYEQYF.

The chain uses TRBV6-1 and TRBJ1-1, with a tentative D call TRBD1 (5 bases). Germline-derived CDR1 and CDR2 are MNHNS and SASEGT. The CDR3 totals 13 residues. The ends were cut back, 3 bases at V and 3 bases at J, with 8 bases in the middle. This chain's CDR3 is CASSDRVYTEAFF. The DNA of the CDR3 is TGTGCCAGCAGTGACAGGGTGTACACTGAAGCTTTCTTT.

The J gene is TRBJ2-3, the V gene TRBV29-1; no reliable D call. The CDR3 has 12 amino acids. Per germline, CDR1 SQVTM and CDR2 ANQGSEA. V was pared by 5 bases and J by 6 bases, with 12 bases between. CDR3 sequence (DNA): TGCAGCGTTACTCTCGCCCGGGATACGCAGTATTTT. It specifies CSVTLARDTQYF.

The chain recombines TRBV12-3 or TRBV12-4 with TRBJ2-1, with 12 bases matching TRBD1. This CDR3 has 15 amino acids. Germline trimming cut 3 bases from V and 12 bases from J; bases unmatched to any gene: 9. In nucleotides, the CDR3 is TGTGCCAGCAGTTTCGATTGGGACAGGGGGCGGTGGCAGTTCTTC. Translated: CASSFDWDRGRWQFF.

The J gene is TRBJ2-7, the V gene TRBV7-3; D is possibly TRBD1 (6 bases). Germline loops: CDR1 SGHTA, CDR2 FQGTGA. The V end lost 3 bases, the J end lost 3 bases, and 12 bases lay between the germline ends. The length of the CDR3 is 14 residues. CDR3 sequence: CASSLTGGIYEQYF. DNA for the CDR3: TGTGCCAGCAGCTTGACAGGAGGAATCTACGAGCAGTACTTC.

The CDR3 DNA follows: TGCAGTGCTAGAAAGCGGGGGGGCCCTTTGGCAGATACGCAGTATTTT. This encodes CSARKRGGPLADTQYF. The chain has TRBV20-1 and TRBJ2-3; 10 bases are shared with TRBD2. CDR3 size: 16 residues. CDR1 and CDR2 from the germline V gene are DFQATT and SNEGSKA (reference sequence). Unmatched junction bases numbered 9, after V lost 2 bases and J lost 4 bases.

The CDR3 spells CSARDPGGTSSYNEQFF. The CDR3 DNA reads as TGCAGTGCTAGAGACCCCGGGGGCACAAGCTCCTACAATGAGCAGTTCTTC. The gene calls are TRBV20-1 and TRBJ2-1; the D call may be TRBD1 or TRBD2 (6 bases each). Germline loops: CDR1 DFQATT, CDR2 SNEGSKA (reference sequence). The CDR3 spans 17 residues. V lost 0 bases and J 0 bases, leaving 15 bases between the germline ends.

There are a few counts of this clonotype. This chain connects TRBV5-1 to TRBJ2-7, with D possibly being TRBD1 (6 bases). The CDR3 contains 15 residues. Trimming cost V 0 bases and J 0 bases, with 10 bases left between them. Germline lookup yields CDR1 SGHRS and CDR2 YFSETQ. Here the CDR3 reads CASSLAATGSYEQYF. The CDR3, as DNA: TGCGCCAGCAGCTTGGCCGCGACAGGCTCCTACGAGCAGTACTTC.

A few counts support this clonotype. This chain connects TRBV12-5 to TRBJ2-3; D is ambiguous. Germline-derived CDR1 and CDR2 are LGHNT and FRNRAP. Trimming removed 0 bases at V and 0 bases at J, with 4 bases between. The length of the CDR3 is 14 residues. Written as DNA, the CDR3 is TGTGCTAGTGGTTTGGTACCTAGCACAGATACGCAGTATTTT. Translation gives CASGLVPSTDTQYF.

The rearrangement uses TRBV6-2 or TRBV6-3 and TRBJ2-5; TRBD1 matches 7 bases. CDR1 is MNHEY and CDR2 is SVGEGT in the germline V gene. Germline trimming cut 3 bases from V and 6 bases from J; bases unmatched to any gene: 7. CDR3 length: 14 amino acids. The CDR3 region is CASSYMATGKTQYF. The DNA for the CDR3 is TGTGCCAGCAGTTATATGGCGACAGGGAAGACCCAGTACTTC.

As regards this clonotype: Sequence at one end of the junction differs from germline and may be a read error. The chain has TRBV4-2 and TRBJ1-1, with unresolved D. CDR3 length: 13 residues. The germline V gene encodes CDR1 LGHNA and CDR2 YNFKEQ. The CDR3 loop reads CANSQEGNTEAFF. The CDR3, as DNA: TGTGCCAACAGCCAAGAGGGGAACACTGAAGCTTTCTTT.

The genes are TRBV5-1 and TRBJ2-1, with a possible D match to TRBD2 (5 bases). There are 12 residues in the CDR3. Germline values: CDR1 SGHRS, CDR2 YFSETQ. The V end was cut by 0 bases, the J end by 10 bases, with 8 bases between. The CDR3 DNA follows: TGCGCCAGCAGCTTGGGAGGGCGGGAGCAGTTCTTC. Translation gives CASSLGGREQFF.

This clonotype is a singleton in its sample. The rearrangement uses TRBV2 and TRBJ2-5; D gene unclear. From germline, CDR1 is SNHLY and CDR2 FYNNEI. With 4 bases removed from V and 1 base from J, the gap between germline ends came to 13 bases. The CDR3 totals 15 residues. The CDR3 spells CASSGTRLTQETQYF. DNA of the CDR3: TGTGCCAGCAGTGGAACCCGACTCACCCAAGAGACCCAGTACTTC.

The genes are TRBV20-1 and TRBJ2-7; no reliable D call. The CDR3 is 14 residues long. V was pared by 2 bases and J by 1 base, with 12 bases between. Germline V gene sequence: CDR1 DFQATT, CDR2 SNEGSKA (reference sequence). The CDR3 region is CSARRVGESYEQYF. CDR3 in DNA: TGCAGTGCTAGACGGGTTGGGGAATCCTACGAGCAGTACTTC.

This chain uses TRBV18 with TRBJ1-1; the D gene is possibly TRBD1 (5 bases). Germline values: CDR1 KGHSH, CDR2 LQKENI. This CDR3 spans 14 amino acids. The V and J ends lost 6 bases and 5 bases respectively, with 16 bases between them. The CDR3 sequence is CASSPGVTGTEAFF. DNA of the CDR3: TGTGCCAGCTCCCCGGGGGTGACGGGAACTGAAGCTTTCTTT.

The rearrangement links TRBV30 to TRBJ1-1; weak D call: TRBD1 (6 bases). There are 15 residues in the CDR3. Germline assignment: CDR1 GTSNPN and CDR2 SVGIG (reference sequence). Trimming removed 0 bases at V and 6 bases at J, with 17 bases between. The CDR3 reads CAWSVRNREMAEAFF. The CDR3 bases are TGTGCCTGGAGTGTACGGAACAGGGAGATGGCTGAAGCTTTCTTT.

V gene TRBV28 combines with J gene TRBJ1-1; D unresolved. V was pared by 6 bases and J by 0 bases, with 17 bases between. This CDR3 has 16 amino acids. The germline gives CDR1 MDHEN, CDR2 SYDVKM. The CDR3 DNA reads TGTGCCAGCAGGCCGGACCACGGAGGCATGAACACTGAAGCTTTCTTT. Encoded protein: CASRPDHGGMNTEAFF. The full variable domain, completed using reference TRBV28 and TRBJ1-1, is DVKVTQSSRYLVKRTGEKVFLECVQDMDHENMFWYRQDPGLGLRLIYFSYDVKMKEKGDIPEGYSVSREKKERFSLILESASTNQTSMYLCASRPDHGGMNTEAFFGQGTRLTVV.